Here is one T cell receptor beta chain with its context. Its specificity is not known. The data belong to a study of CD8+CD57+ T cells in acquired aplastic anemia. Study as a whole: Sorted CD4+ and CD8+ cells yielded DNA averaging about 3.2 ug. Sequencing produced an average of about 10.8 million reads per healthy donor for CD4+ cells.

V was pared by 2 bases and J by 9 bases, with 6 bases between. CDR1 and CDR2 from the germline V gene are ENHRY and SYGVKD. There are 11 residues in the CDR3. General observations from the study: The number of CD8+ CDR3 sequences shared by patients and controls was twenty-nine. Any difference that existed in CD8+ Simpson's diversity between patients and controls was not significant.

According to the study, genomic DNA was the template for TCR beta VDJ and CDR3 profiling. MiXCR, run by TCRdb on the reads, gives a single entry per CDR3 protein. The table has 150,000 to 200,000 distinct CDR3 sequences, approximately 60% seen once. Sequencing was performed on sorted CD4+, CD8+, or CD8+CD57+ T cells (not recorded which) from PBMCs. The rearrangement joins TRBV10-3 to TRBJ2-3, with D unresolved. The receptor was isolated from a human donor in good health. The CDR3 region is CAISEGNTQYF. The CDR3 coding sequence is TGTGCCATCAGTGAGGGAAACACGCAGTATTTT.